The rows below give T cell receptor beta chains drawn from one sample of a study of beta chain features in type 1 diabetes. Only in-frame clones appear in the TCRdb table, and some are missing; sequencing was by immunoSEQ multiplex PCR. The sample contains 600,000 to 700,000 clones, 10% to 15% of which appear only once. The sample taken for sequencing was naive CD4+ T cells from blood. The receptors originated from a man younger than 30 with type 1 diabetes. Each CDR3 is given with its conserved first and last residue. A D gene is named only where the DNA matches it firmly. Clone size is shown for a subset of rows, as once, few, many or a class of expanded clone.

DNA: TGTGCCAGCAGTTTAGACAGGAACCCCATGGCCAACGTCCTGACTTTC
CDR3: CASSLDRNPMANVLTF
size: NA
D: NA
length: 16
J: TRBJ2-6
V: TRBV27

DNA: TGTGCCACCAGCACAGGGGCCGCAGAGACCCAGTACTTC
CDR3: CATSTGAAETQYF
size: NA
D: TRBD1
length: 13
J: TRBJ2-5
V: TRBV11-2

DNA: TGCAGCGTTGGTAGGTCGTCGCCCACTGAAGCTTTCTTT
CDR3: CSVGRSSPTEAFF
size: few
D: NA
length: 13
J: TRBJ1-1
V: TRBV29-1

DNA: TGTGCCAGCTCACCACCCGCATTTAGCGGGGGCCTTTCCCAAGAGACCCAGTACTTC
CDR3: CASSPPAFSGGLSQETQYF
size: NA
D: TRBD2
length: 19
J: TRBJ2-5
V: TRBV18

DNA: TGTGCCAGCAGTGACAGCTATGGCTACACCTTC
CDR3: CASSDSYGYTF
size: NA
D: NA
length: 11
J: TRBJ1-2
V: TRBV6-1

DNA: TGCAGCGTTGAAGATGTACAGGAGAACACTGAAGCTTTCTTT
CDR3: CSVEDVQENTEAFF
size: NA
D: NA
length: 14
J: TRBJ1-1
V: TRBV29-1

DNA: TGTGCCACCAGCAGAGCCTTGGGCGTGACCGGGGAGCTGTTTTTT
CDR3: CATSRALGVTGELFF
size: few
D: NA
length: 15
J: TRBJ2-2
V: TRBV15

DNA: TGTGCCAGCAGTGCACAGGGCTACACCTTC
CDR3: CASSAQGYTF
size: few
D: NA
length: 10
J: TRBJ1-2
V: TRBV6-1

DNA: TGCAGCGTTGGGGCCCGGTGGGATTCTGGAAACACCATATATTTT
CDR3: CSVGARWDSGNTIYF
size: few
D: NA
length: 15
J: TRBJ1-3
V: TRBV29-1

DNA: TGTGCCAGCAGCGTAGAGGGTTCTGAAGCTTTCTTT
CDR3: CASSVEGSEAFF
size: few
D: NA
length: 12
J: TRBJ1-1
V: TRBV9

DNA: TGCGCCAGCGCCCAGATCCCGGGACAGAGAAATCAGCCCCAGCATTTT
CDR3: CASAQIPGQRNQPQHF
size: NA
D: TRBD1
length: 16
J: TRBJ1-5
V: TRBV4-1

DNA: TGTGCCAGCAGCGCCCAGGGCCACGAGCAGTACTTC
CDR3: CASSAQGHEQYF
size: few
D: NA
length: 12
J: TRBJ2-7
V: TRBV11-1

DNA: TGCGCCAGCAGCCAAGAAGGGGGGGCTCAGCCCCAGCATTTT
CDR3: CASSQEGGAQPQHF
size: few
D: NA
length: 14
J: TRBJ1-5
V: TRBV4-1

DNA: TGTGCCTGCCCATCCCCCGGCGGTTCCAACACCGGGGAGCTGTTTTTT
CDR3: CACPSPGGSNTGELFF
size: few
D: NA
length: 16
J: TRBJ2-2
V: TRBV30

DNA: TGTGCCAGCACCCAACCGGACAGGGCTGGGGAGCTGTTTTTT
CDR3: CASTQPDRAGELFF
size: NA
D: TRBD1
length: 14
J: TRBJ2-2
V: TRBV7-8

DNA: TGCGCCAGCAGCCAAGATTTCGGGGTAGCGGGGGCCTACAATGAGCAGTTCTTC
CDR3: CASSQDFGVAGAYNEQFF
size: NA
D: TRBD2
length: 18
J: TRBJ2-1
V: TRBV4-1

DNA: TGTGCCAGCAGTGACAGGGGAGCTCAGCCCCAGCATTTT
CDR3: CASSDRGAQPQHF
size: NA
D: NA
length: 13
J: TRBJ1-5
V: TRBV25-1

DNA: TGTGCCAGCAGTGGACGGACAGGGAGCTCCTACAATGAGCAGTTCTTC
CDR3: CASSGRTGSSYNEQFF
size: NA
D: TRBD1
length: 16
J: TRBJ2-1
V: TRBV6-1

DNA: TGTGCCAGCTCACCCCCCGGGACAGACTATGGCTACACCTTC
CDR3: CASSPPGTDYGYTF
size: NA
D: TRBD1
length: 14
J: TRBJ1-2
V: TRBV18

DNA: TGTGCCAGCAGAGAGCTTCCGGCAGGCGGGAACTATGGCTACACCTTC
CDR3: CASRELPAGGNYGYTF
size: NA
D: NA
length: 16
J: TRBJ1-2
V: TRBV6-4

DNA: TGCGCCAGCAGCTCCCTAGGGGGCGACTGGGGCAATGAGCAGTTCTTC
CDR3: CASSSLGGDWGNEQFF
size: few
D: TRBD1
length: 16
J: TRBJ2-1
V: TRBV5-1

DNA: TGTGCCAGCAGCCCTCACCTCCAGGGGGCCTACGAGCAGTACTTC
CDR3: CASSPHLQGAYEQYF
size: few
D: TRBD1
length: 15
J: TRBJ2-7
V: TRBV9

DNA: TGTGCCAGCAGCTTAGCGGGGTTCGGCGGGGAGCTGTTTTTT
CDR3: CASSLAGFGGELFF
size: NA
D: NA
length: 14
J: TRBJ2-2
V: TRBV7-2

DNA: TGTGCCAGCAGCTTTAGCTTTGGCTACACCTTC
CDR3: CASSFSFGYTF
size: NA
D: NA
length: 11
J: TRBJ1-2
V: TRBV5-6

DNA: TGTGCCATCAAGAGTAGCGGGGGGGCAGTCTACAATGAGCAGTTCTTC
CDR3: CAIKSSGGAVYNEQFF
size: NA
D: TRBD2
length: 16
J: TRBJ2-1
V: TRBV10-3

DNA: TGTGCCAGCAGCTTAGTGGGCAGAGGAGAGACCCAGTACTTC
CDR3: CASSLVGRGETQYF
size: few
D: NA
length: 14
J: TRBJ2-5
V: TRBV7-9

DNA: TGTGCCAGCAGCGTAGCTTCTCTGAGTTCGGCAGATACGCAGTATTTT
CDR3: CASSVASLSSADTQYF
size: few
D: NA
length: 16
J: TRBJ2-3
V: TRBV9

DNA: TGTGCCAGCAGTTCCACGGAGCTCCTGTACTTC
CDR3: CASSSTELLYF
size: NA
D: NA
length: 11
J: TRBJ2-5
V: TRBV6-5

DNA: TGTGCCAGCAGTCCACTGGCTTTCGCGAACACTGAAGCTTTCTTT
CDR3: CASSPLAFANTEAFF
size: NA
D: NA
length: 15
J: TRBJ1-1
V: TRBV27

DNA: TGTGCCAGCAGTTTAGGGGGGTTGTCCTACAATGAGCAGTTCTTC
CDR3: CASSLGGLSYNEQFF
size: NA
D: NA
length: 15
J: TRBJ2-1
V: TRBV28

DNA: TGCGCCAGCAGCTTGGAGGCCGGCAGGCCCCAGCATTTT
CDR3: CASSLEAGRPQHF
size: NA
D: NA
length: 13
J: TRBJ1-5
V: TRBV5-1

DNA: TGTGCCAGCAGTTTTAAGGGGAACACTGAAGCTTTCTTT
CDR3: CASSFKGNTEAFF
size: few
D: NA
length: 13
J: TRBJ1-1
V: TRBV27

DNA: TGTGCCAGCAGCTCACAGGGAGAGAGCACTGAAGCTTTCTTT
CDR3: CASSSQGESTEAFF
size: few
D: NA
length: 14
J: TRBJ1-1
V: TRBV7-3

DNA: TGTGCCAGCAGCCCCTCGGACAGGTTTCCTTTGAGAGCTTTCTTT
CDR3: CASSPSDRFPLRAFF
size: few
D: TRBD1
length: 15
J: TRBJ1-1
V: TRBV9

DNA: TGTGCCAGCAGGCCGGACGGGCCGCGAGAGACCCAGTACTTC
CDR3: CASRPDGPRETQYF
size: NA
D: NA
length: 14
J: TRBJ2-5
V: TRBV2

DNA: TGTGCCAGCAGTCTGGGCGGGGGAAGGGGCTACGAGCAGTACTTC
CDR3: CASSLGGGRGYEQYF
size: NA
D: TRBD2
length: 15
J: TRBJ2-7
V: TRBV13

DNA: TGTGCCTGGAGCCTCCCGGGGGGGACTAATGAAAAACTGTTTTTT
CDR3: CAWSLPGGTNEKLFF
size: NA
D: NA
length: 15
J: TRBJ1-4
V: TRBV30

DNA: TGTGCCAGCAGTGGATACACGAACACTGAAGCTTTCTTT
CDR3: CASSGYTNTEAFF
size: few
D: NA
length: 13
J: TRBJ1-1
V: TRBV25-1

DNA: TGTGCCAGCTCACCTTTAGGGGACGGTGGCTACGAGCAGTACTTC
CDR3: CASSPLGDGGYEQYF
size: NA
D: NA
length: 15
J: TRBJ2-7
V: TRBV9

DNA: TGCGCCAGCAGCTTTCGGGACAGCAACAACAATGAGCAGTTCTTC
CDR3: CASSFRDSNNNEQFF
size: few
D: TRBD1
length: 15
J: TRBJ2-1
V: TRBV5-1

DNA: TGTGCCAGCAGCTCGAGCGCAGGGGCATGGGACTACACCTTC
CDR3: CASSSSAGAWDYTF
size: few
D: NA
length: 14
J: TRBJ1-2
V: TRBV7-9

DNA: TGTGCCAGTGGTGACAGGGGCTATGGCTACACCTTC
CDR3: CASGDRGYGYTF
size: NA
D: TRBD1
length: 12
J: TRBJ1-2
V: TRBV19

DNA: TGTGCCAGCAGTTACTCAGCGGGGGCCCTCCAAGAGACCCAGTACTTC
CDR3: CASSYSAGALQETQYF
size: few
D: TRBD2
length: 16
J: TRBJ2-5
V: TRBV6-5

DNA: TGTGCCAGCAGCCCCCAAACAGGTATCACGGGCGAGCAGTACTTC
CDR3: CASSPQTGITGEQYF
size: few
D: NA
length: 15
J: TRBJ2-7
V: TRBV2

DNA: TGTGCCAGCAGCCCCCGTGGTAGCGGGGCCAGCACAGATACGCAGTATTTT
CDR3: CASSPRGSGASTDTQYF
size: few
D: TRBD2
length: 17
J: TRBJ2-3
V: TRBV7-3